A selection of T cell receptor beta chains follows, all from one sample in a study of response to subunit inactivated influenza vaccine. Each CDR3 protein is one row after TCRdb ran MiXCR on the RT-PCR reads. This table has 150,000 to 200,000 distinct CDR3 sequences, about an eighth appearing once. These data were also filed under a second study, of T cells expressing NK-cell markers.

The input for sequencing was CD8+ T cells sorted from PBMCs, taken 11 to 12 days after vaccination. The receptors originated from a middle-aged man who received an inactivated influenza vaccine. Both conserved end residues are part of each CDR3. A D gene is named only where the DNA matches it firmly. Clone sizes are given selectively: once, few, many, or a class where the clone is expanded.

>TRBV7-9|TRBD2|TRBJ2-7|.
CASSLGIAGEKPEQYF
TGTGCCAGCAGCTTAGGAATAGCGGGAGAGAAACCCGAGCAGTACTTC
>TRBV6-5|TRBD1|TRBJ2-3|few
CASSTTLGGGDTQYF
TGTGCCAGCAGTACTACACTAGGGGGCGGAGATACGCAGTATTTT
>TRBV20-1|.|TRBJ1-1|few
CSATFLGPNTEAFF
TGCAGTGCTACCTTCTTAGGGCCGAACACTGAAGCTTTCTTT
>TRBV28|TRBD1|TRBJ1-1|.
CASRPTGGNTEAFF
TGTGCCAGCAGGCCCACAGGGGGAAATACTGAAGCTTTCTTT
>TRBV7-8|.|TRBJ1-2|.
CASSLNRNYGYTF
TGTGCCAGCAGCTTAAACAGGAACTATGGCTACACCTTC
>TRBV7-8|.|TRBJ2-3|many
CASSLAMGASGAKRTDTQYF
TGTGCCAGCAGCTTAGCCATGGGGGCTAGCGGAGCTAAGCGGACAGATACGCAGTATTTT
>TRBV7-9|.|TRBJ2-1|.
CASSLAPSEQFF
TGTGCCAGCAGCTTAGCGCCTAGTGAGCAGTTCTTC
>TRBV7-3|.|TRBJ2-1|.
CASSLIGSSYNEQFF
TGTGCCAGCAGCTTAATAGGGAGCTCCTACAATGAGCAGTTCTTC
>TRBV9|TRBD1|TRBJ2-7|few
CASSTGQGAAGGGEQYF
TGTGCCAGCAGCACTGGACAGGGGGCAGCGGGAGGTGGCGAGCAGTACTTC
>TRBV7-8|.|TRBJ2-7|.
CASSSGVNEQYF
TGTGCCAGCAGCTCAGGGGTAAACGAGCAGTACTTC
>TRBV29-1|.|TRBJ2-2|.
CSAQRSGGELFF
TGCAGCGCCCAGAGATCGGGCGGGGAGCTGTTTTTT
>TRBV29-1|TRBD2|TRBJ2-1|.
CSVGTSGYNEQFF
TGCAGCGTCGGGACTAGCGGGTACAATGAGCAGTTCTTC
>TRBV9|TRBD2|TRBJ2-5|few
CASSVTSGRGETQYF
TGTGCCAGCAGCGTGACTAGCGGGAGAGGAGAGACCCAGTACTTC
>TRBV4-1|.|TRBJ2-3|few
CASSQGGLPTPTDTQYF
TGCGCCAGCAGCCAAGGGGGCCTACCGACTCCCACAGATACGCAGTATTTT
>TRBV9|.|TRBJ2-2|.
CASSLGASPTGELFF
TGTGCCAGCAGCCTCGGGGCATCACCGACCGGGGAGCTGTTTTTT
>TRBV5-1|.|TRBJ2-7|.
CASSLWSGNEQYF
TGCGCCAGCAGCTTGTGGTCAGGGAACGAGCAGTACTTC
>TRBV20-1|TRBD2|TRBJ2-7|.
CSARDRGVSYEQYF
TGCAGTGCTAGAGATCGGGGGGTCTCCTACGAGCAGTACTTC
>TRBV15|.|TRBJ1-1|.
CATSRVTVSEAFF
TGTGCCACCAGCAGAGTTACAGTTTCTGAAGCTTTCTTT
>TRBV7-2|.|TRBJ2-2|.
CASTQAGDTGELFF
TGTGCCAGCACCCAAGCGGGCGACACCGGGGAGCTGTTTTTT
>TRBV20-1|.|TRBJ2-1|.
CSARDSFLLGNEQFF
TGCAGTGCTAGAGATTCCTTCTTACTCGGGAATGAGCAGTTCTTC
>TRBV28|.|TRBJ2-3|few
CASSRTYTDTQYF
TGTGCCAGCAGTCGGACATACACAGATACGCAGTATTTT
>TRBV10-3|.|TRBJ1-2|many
CAISELPAYGYTF
TGTGCCATCAGTGAACTCCCGGCGTATGGCTACACCTTC
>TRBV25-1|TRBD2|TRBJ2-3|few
CASSEFGLAGRTDTQYF
TGTGCCAGCAGTGAATTTGGACTAGCGGGACGCACAGATACGCAGTATTTT
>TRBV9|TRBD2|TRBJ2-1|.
CASSGTSGAYNEQFF
TGTGCCAGCAGCGGGACTAGCGGAGCCTACAATGAGCAGTTCTTC
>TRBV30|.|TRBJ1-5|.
CAWSVREAQPQHF
TGTGCCTGGAGTGTGAGGGAGGCCCAGCCCCAGCATTTT
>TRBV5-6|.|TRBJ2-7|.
CASSPGPAWEQYF
TGTGCCAGCAGCCCGGGACCAGCGTGGGAGCAGTACTTC
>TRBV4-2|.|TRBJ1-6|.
CASGGLENAYNSPLHF
TGTGCCAGCGGAGGGCTTGAGAACGCCTATAATTCACCCCTCCACTTT
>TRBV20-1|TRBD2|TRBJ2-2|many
CSAKRTSGDTGELFF
TGCAGTGCTAAAAGGACTAGCGGAGACACCGGGGAGCTGTTTTTT
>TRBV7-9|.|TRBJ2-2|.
CASSLGGAGTGELFF
TGTGCCAGCAGCTTAGGAGGGGCAGGGACCGGGGAGCTGTTTTTT
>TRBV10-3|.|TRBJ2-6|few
CAISERELSSGANVLTF
TGTGCCATCAGTGAGAGGGAGCTAAGCTCTGGGGCCAACGTCCTGACTTTC